Listed here is a single T cell receptor beta chain. This receptor's antigen is unknown. Nothing much larger sits one base from this clone, and base qualities are not available. This sample is drawn from a study of Ad26.COV2.S vaccination and SARS-CoV-2 variants (dated by TCRdb to 2020 to 2023). Looking at the study overall: Vaccine-arm donors came from COV1001, a multicentre, randomized, double-blind, placebo-controlled phase I-IIa trial of Ad26.COV2.S in healthy adults. Trial participants were randomized into five groups of five, in which low-dose or high-dose Ad26.COV2.S was given once or twice, or placebo was given on both occasions. The specificity and breadth of SARS-CoV-2-reactive T cell receptors after Ad26.COV2.S vaccination were assessed by TCRbeta repertoire sequencing. A total of some 30 samples were included in the TCR-sequenced set, comprising some 20 Ad26.COV2.S vaccine recipients, 5 placebo recipients and 8 SARS-CoV-2 convalescent individuals. Dosing of Ad26.COV2.S was intramuscular, at either 5x10^10 or 1x10^11 viral particles, delivered as one shot or as two shots spaced 56 days apart. Blinding of investigators to trial group allocation was maintained during experiments and outcome assessment. Broad study findings and their caveats: After vaccination, substantial breadth of spike-specific CD8+ and CD4+ T cell responses was reported. It was noted by the authors that total T cell responses may have been underestimated by the TCR breadth and depth analyses. Spike-specific TCR breadth was higher in Ad26.COV2.S recipients than in placebo recipients (P = 0.0014). Vaccine and placebo recipients had similar non-spike TCR breadth, a finding consistent with the vaccine containing only spike. The study lacked the statistical power to compare responses across vaccine doses or regimens.

CDR1 and CDR2 were assigned from the germline V gene as KGHSH and LQKENI. Relative to germline, V is 0 bases shorter and J is 3 bases shorter, with 6 bases between their ends. Taken from cysteine to phenylalanine, the CDR3 has 15 residues. The entry retains the CDR3 DNA only, 45 bases that are in frame from base 1. The immunoSEQ Assay was used to sequence TCRbeta CDR3 regions. After extraction, genomic DNA underwent amplification by bias-controlled multiplex PCR, followed by high-throughput sequencing. From the authors' description of their analysis: To quantify the absolute abundance of each unique TCRbeta CDR3 region, sequences were collapsed and filtered. T cell fraction was estimated by normalizing TCRbeta template counts to usable DNA, with usable DNA measured through amplification of reference genes found in all nucleated cells. Repertoire TCRs were annotated as SARS-CoV-2-specific by exact matching of V gene, CDR3 amino acid sequence and J gene to a known reactive TCR set. MIRA supplied the reference SARS-CoV-2 TCR set, which was filtered for enrichment in COVID-19-positive ImmuneCODE repertoires so that public or cross-reactive TCRs were removed. Using the MIRA antigens, annotated TCRs were further analysed by specific ORF or by position within an ORF. Depth was the summed frequency of annotated unique rearrangements, while breadth was defined as annotated unique rearrangements over total unique productive rearrangements. Two-sided Wilcoxon rank-sum tests were used to compare TCR breadth between groups. TCRdb re-hosts the immuneACCESS table, in-frame sequences only. Its copies lack some clones; in the studies checked, an unresolved V gene accounts for under half of them, and the cause for the rest is not known. Clone size and the V and J calls come from that table; the DNA yielded D and trimming. Across this sample there are about 400,000 clones, with 92% seen only once. The ten largest clones take up more than 1.5% of the sample.

Interpreted using the paper, the treatment or condition label stands for: some 20 received Ad26.COV2.S at low or high dose, single or two shots; about five received placebo; per-sample allocation not given. For vaccine and placebo recipients, repertoires were sequenced using samples collected on day 63 after the first injection. In Cohort 1b, about 27 adults aged 18-55 years were enrolled at a single site in Boston, USA, between 29 July and 7 August 2020. Ad26.COV2.S was a replication-incompetent adenovirus type 26 vector expressing a prefusion-stabilized SARS-CoV-2 spike protein from the original Wuhan strain.

This TCR came from a person between 18 and 60 years old who received the Ad26.COV2.S COVID-19 vaccine or a placebo. The sample in question was peripheral blood, obtained in a trial of Ad26.COV2.S vaccine versus placebo. The chain links TRBV18 with TRBJ1-6, with no D gene named confidently. This receptor has the CDR3 CASSPPGGYNSPLHF. The nucleotide sequence reads as follows: TGTGCCAGCTCACCACCGGGCGGCTATAATTCACCCCTCCACTTT.